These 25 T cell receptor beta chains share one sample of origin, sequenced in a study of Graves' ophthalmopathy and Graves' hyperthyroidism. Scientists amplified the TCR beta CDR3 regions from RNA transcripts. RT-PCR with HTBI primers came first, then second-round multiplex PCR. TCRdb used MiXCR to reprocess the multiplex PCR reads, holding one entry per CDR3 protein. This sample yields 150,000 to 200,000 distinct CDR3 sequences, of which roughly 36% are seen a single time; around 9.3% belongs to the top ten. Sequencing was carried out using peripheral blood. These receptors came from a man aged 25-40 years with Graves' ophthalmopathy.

The CDR3 reads CSATWAQAYEQYF. The CDR3 nucleotides are TGCAGTGCTACGTGGGCCCAGGCCTACGAGCAGTACTTC. The chain has TRBV20-1 and TRBJ2-7; D not resolved. V was shortened by 4 bases and J by 2 bases, with 12 bases between the two germline ends. Germline V gives CDR1 DFQATT, CDR2 SNEGSKA (reference sequence). The CDR3 is made up of 13 amino acids.

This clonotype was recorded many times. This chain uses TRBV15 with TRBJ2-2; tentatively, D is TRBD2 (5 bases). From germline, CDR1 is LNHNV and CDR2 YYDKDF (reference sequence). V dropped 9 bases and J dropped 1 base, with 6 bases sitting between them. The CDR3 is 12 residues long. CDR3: CATGRNTGELFF. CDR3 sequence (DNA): TGTGCCACAGGGAGGAACACCGGGGAGCTGTTTTTT.

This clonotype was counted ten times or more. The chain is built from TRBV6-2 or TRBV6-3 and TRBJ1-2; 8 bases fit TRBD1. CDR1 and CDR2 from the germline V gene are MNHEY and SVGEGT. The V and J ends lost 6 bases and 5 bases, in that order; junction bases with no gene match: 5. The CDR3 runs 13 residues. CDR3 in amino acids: CASRTTGEYGYTF. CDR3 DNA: TGTGCCAGCAGGACGACAGGGGAGTATGGCTACACCTTC.

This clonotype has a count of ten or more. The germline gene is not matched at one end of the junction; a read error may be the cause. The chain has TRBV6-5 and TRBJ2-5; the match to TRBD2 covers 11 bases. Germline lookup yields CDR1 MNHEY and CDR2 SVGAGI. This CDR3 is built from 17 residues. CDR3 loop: CASSYSPTSGGQGTQYF. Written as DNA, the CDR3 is TGTGCCAGCAGTTACTCGCCAACTAGCGGGGGCCAAGGGACCCAGTACTTC.

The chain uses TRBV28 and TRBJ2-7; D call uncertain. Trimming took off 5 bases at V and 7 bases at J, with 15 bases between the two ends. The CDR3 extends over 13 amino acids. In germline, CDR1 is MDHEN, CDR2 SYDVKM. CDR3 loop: CASSLVALQEQYF. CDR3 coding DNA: TGTGCCAGCAGTCTCGTGGCCCTTCAAGAGCAGTACTTC.

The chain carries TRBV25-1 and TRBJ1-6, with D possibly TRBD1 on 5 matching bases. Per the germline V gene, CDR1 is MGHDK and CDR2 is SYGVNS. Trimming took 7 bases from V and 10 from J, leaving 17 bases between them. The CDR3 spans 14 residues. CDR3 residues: CASTPTGGGSPLHF. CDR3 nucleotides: TGTGCCAGCACCCCCACGGGTGGGGGATCACCCCTCCACTTT.

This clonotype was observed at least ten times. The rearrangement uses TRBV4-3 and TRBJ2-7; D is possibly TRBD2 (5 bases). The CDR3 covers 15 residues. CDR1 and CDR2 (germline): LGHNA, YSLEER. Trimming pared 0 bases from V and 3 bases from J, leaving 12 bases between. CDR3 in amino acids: CASSQEAGGLYEQYF. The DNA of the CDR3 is TGCGCCAGCAGCCAAGAGGCGGGCGGACTCTACGAGCAGTACTTC.

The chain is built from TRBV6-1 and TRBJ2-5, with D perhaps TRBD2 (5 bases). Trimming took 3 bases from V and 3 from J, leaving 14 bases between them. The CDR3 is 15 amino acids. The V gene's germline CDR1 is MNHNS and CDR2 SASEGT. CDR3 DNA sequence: TGTGCCAGCAGTGACAACCCCCTAGCAGAAGAGACCCAGTACTTC. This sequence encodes CASSDNPLAEETQYF.

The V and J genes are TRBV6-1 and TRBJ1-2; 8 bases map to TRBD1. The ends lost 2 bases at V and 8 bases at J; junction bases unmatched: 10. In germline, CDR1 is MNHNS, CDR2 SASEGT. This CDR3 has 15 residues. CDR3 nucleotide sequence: TGTGCCAGCAGTGAATCAGGGGGCCTCCTGGGAGGCTACACCTTC. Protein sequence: CASSESGGLLGGYTF.

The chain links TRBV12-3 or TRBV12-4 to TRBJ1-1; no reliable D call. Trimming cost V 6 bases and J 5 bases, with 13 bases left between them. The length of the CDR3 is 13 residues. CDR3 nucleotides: TGTGCCAGCAGCCCATCCGCAGAGACTGAAGCTTTCTTT. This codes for CASSPSAETEAFF.

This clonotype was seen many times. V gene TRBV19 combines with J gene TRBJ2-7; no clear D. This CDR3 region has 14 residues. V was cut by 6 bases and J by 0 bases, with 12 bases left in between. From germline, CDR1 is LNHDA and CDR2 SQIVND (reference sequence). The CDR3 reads CASRETVDSYEQYF. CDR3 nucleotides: TGTGCCAGTAGGGAGACGGTAGACTCCTACGAGCAGTACTTC.

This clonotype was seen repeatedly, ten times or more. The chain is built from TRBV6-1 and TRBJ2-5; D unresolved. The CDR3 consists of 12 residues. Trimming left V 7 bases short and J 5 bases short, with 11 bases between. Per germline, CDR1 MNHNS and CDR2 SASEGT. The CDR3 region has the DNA TGTGCCAGCACCCTGGACCTGGAGACCCAGTACTTC. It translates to CASTLDLETQYF.

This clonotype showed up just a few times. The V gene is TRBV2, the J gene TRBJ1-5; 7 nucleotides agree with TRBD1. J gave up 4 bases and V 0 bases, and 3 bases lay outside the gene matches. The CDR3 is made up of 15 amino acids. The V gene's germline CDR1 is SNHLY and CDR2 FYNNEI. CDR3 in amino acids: CASSEALGQNQPQHF. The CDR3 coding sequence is TGTGCCAGCAGTGAAGCGCTGGGACAGAATCAGCCCCAGCATTTT.

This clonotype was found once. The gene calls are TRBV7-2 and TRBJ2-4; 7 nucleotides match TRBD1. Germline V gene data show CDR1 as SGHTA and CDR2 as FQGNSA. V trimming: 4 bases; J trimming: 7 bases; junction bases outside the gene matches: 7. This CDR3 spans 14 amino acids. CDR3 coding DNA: TGTGCCAGCAGCTACGACAGGGCCGCGAACATTCAGTACTTC. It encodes CASSYDRAANIQYF.

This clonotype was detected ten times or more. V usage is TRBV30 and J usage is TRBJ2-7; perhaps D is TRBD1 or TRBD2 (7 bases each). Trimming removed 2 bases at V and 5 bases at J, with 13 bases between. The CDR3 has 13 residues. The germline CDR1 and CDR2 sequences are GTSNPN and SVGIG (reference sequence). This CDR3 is CAWSTQGGDEQYF. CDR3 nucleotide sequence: TGTGCCTGGAGTACCCAGGGGGGGGACGAGCAGTACTTC.

CDR3 DNA sequence: TGTGCCAGCAGCCCTCCGGACGGCGCCTACGAGCAGTACTTC. Amino acids: CASSPPDGAYEQYF. V usage is TRBV13 and J usage is TRBJ2-7; D not certain. Per germline, CDR1 PRHDT and CDR2 FYEKMQ (reference sequence). This CDR3 has 14 residues. V shed 5 bases and J shed 2 bases, with 13 bases lying between them.

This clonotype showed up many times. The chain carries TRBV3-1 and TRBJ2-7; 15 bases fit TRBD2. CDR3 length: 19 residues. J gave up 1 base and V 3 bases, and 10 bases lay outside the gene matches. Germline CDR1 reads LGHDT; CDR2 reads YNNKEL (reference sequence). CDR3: CASSHEIGTSGRRSYEQYF. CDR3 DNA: TGTGCCAGCAGCCATGAGATCGGGACTAGCGGGAGGAGGTCCTACGAGCAGTACTTC.

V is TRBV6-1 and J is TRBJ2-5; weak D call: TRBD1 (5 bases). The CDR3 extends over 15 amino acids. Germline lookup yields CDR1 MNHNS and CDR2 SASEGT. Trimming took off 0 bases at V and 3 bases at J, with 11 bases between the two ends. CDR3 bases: TGTGCCAGCAGTGAAGCCCCCACAGGAGAAGAGACCCAGTACTTC. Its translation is CASSEAPTGEETQYF.

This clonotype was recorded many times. The CDR3 nucleotides read TGTGCCAGCAGTTACGGCGGACAGGGATATGGCTACACCTTC. The encoded protein is CASSYGGQGYGYTF. The genes are TRBV6-5 and TRBJ1-2, with 8 bases that match TRBD1. Trimming at V came to 2 bases and at J to 5 bases, leaving 4 bases not matched to a gene. Germline V gene data show CDR1 as MNHEY and CDR2 as SVGAGI. This CDR3 comprises 14 residues.

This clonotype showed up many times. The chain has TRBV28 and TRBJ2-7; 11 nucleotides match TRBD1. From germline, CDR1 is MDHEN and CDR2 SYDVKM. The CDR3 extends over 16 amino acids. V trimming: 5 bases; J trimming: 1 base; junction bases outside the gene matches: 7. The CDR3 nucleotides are TGTGCCAGCAGTACTGTCCGGGACAGGGGGTCCTACGAGCAGTACTTC. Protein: CASSTVRDRGSYEQYF.

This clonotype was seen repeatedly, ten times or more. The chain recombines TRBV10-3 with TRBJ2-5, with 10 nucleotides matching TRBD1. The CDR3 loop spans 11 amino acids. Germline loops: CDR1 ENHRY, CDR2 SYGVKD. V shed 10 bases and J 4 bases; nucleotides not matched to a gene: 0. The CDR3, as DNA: TGTGCCAGGACAGGGGGAGAGACCCAGTACTTC. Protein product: CARTGGETQYF.

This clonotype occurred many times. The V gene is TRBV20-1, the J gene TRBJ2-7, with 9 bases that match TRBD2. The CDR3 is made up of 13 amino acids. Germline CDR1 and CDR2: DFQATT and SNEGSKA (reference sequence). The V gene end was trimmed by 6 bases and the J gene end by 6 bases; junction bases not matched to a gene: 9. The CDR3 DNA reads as TGCAGTGCGCCGGGGACTAGCAATGTCGAGCAGTACTTC. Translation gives CSAPGTSNVEQYF.

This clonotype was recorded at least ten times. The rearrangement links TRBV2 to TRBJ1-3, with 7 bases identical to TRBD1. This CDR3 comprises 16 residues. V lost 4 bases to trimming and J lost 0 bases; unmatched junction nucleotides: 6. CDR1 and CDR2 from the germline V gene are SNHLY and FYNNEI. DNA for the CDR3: TGTGCCAGCAGTGCGGACAGGCCAAGCTCTGGAAACACCATATATTTT. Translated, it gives CASSADRPSSGNTIYF.

The DNA of the CDR3 is TGCAGTGCTAGCAAACAGCAGAACACTGAAGCTTTCTTT. Residues: CSASKQQNTEAFF. The rearrangement links TRBV20-1 to TRBJ1-1, with D uncertain. The CDR3 contains 13 residues. V lost 3 bases to trimming and J lost 1 base, with 9 bases between them. CDR1 is DFQATT, CDR2 SNEGSKA, per germline (reference sequence).

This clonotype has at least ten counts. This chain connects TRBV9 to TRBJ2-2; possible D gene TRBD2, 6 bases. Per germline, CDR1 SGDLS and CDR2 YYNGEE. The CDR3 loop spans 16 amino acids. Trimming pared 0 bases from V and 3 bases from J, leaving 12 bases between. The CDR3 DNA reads TGTGCCAGCAGCGTAGCTGTCGGGAGTTACACCGGGGAGCTGTTTTTT. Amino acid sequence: CASSVAVGSYTGELFF.